These 20 T cell receptor beta chains originate from one sample sequenced in a study of blood T cell repertoires in COVID-19. Sequenced by immunoSEQ multiplex PCR; TCRdb stores in-frame clones only, minus some. The sample includes over 150,000 clones, about 85% of them seen just once. Sequencing used peripheral blood. These receptors all come from a middle-aged man with acute or convalescent COVID-19.

In this sample, this clone turned up once. The genes are TRBV7-3 and TRBJ2-5; maybe TRBD2 (6 bases). The CDR3 contains 15 residues. The germline CDR1 and CDR2 sequences are SGHTA and FQGTGA. Trimming left V 1 base short and J 1 base short, with 10 bases between. The CDR3 DNA is TGTGCCAGCAGCTTAATGGGGGGTACCCAAGAGACCCAGTACTTC. It specifies CASSLMGGTQETQYF.

This chain joins TRBV19 and TRBJ1-4, with 12 bases fitting TRBD1. Per germline, CDR1 LNHDA and CDR2 SQIVND (reference sequence). The CDR3 runs to 18 residues. V lost 5 bases to trimming and J lost 8 bases; unmatched junction nucleotides: 15. CDR3 loop: CASSGGGDRGHLDEKLFF. The CDR3 coding sequence is TGTGCCAGTAGTGGAGGTGGGGACAGGGGGCACTTAGACGAAAAACTGTTTTTT.

This chain links TRBV5-4 with TRBJ1-5, with D unclear. Germline CDR1 reads SGHNT; CDR2 reads YYREEE (reference sequence). The V end lost 2 bases, the J end lost 7 bases, and 7 bases lay between the germline ends. CDR3 size: 12 residues. CDR3: CASSFGNQPQHF. As DNA, the CDR3 is TGTGCCAGCAGCTTCGGGAACCAGCCCCAGCATTTT.

The genes are TRBV28 and TRBJ1-2; D not resolved. Germline CDR1 MDHEN, CDR2 SYDVKM. This CDR3 comprises 12 residues. Trimming left V 2 bases short and J 5 bases short, with 6 bases between. The CDR3 loop is CASSLGRYGYTF. DNA of the CDR3: TGTGCCAGCAGTTTAGGTAGATATGGCTACACCTTC.

Comment on this clone: Mismatch with germline at one junction end may stem from a read error. The rearrangement uses TRBV7-7 and TRBJ2-2, with TRBD2 matching 10 bases. The CDR3 consists of 15 residues. Germline values: CDR1 SSHAT, CDR2 FNYEAQ (reference sequence). The CDR3 here is CASSLTSGDTGELFF. Written as DNA, the CDR3 is TGTGCTAGCAGCTTAACTAGCGGGGACACCGGGGAGCTGTTTTTT.

This chain connects TRBV11-2 to TRBJ1-4, with 9 bases matching TRBD1. Germline trimming cut 5 bases from V and 5 bases from J; bases unmatched to any gene: 6. CDR1 SGHAT and CDR2 FQNNGV come from the germline V gene. The CDR3 has 15 amino acids. CDR3 in DNA: TGTGCCAGCAGCGCCGGGACAGGGTGGAATGAAAAACTGTTTTTT. It specifies CASSAGTGWNEKLFF.

The chain combines TRBV29-1 with TRBJ1-1; possible D gene TRBD1, 5 bases. Per the germline V gene, CDR1 is SQVTM and CDR2 is ANQGSEA. This CDR3 region has 14 residues. V dropped 6 bases and J dropped 3 bases, with 17 bases sitting between them. The CDR3 coding sequence is TGCAGCGTGGCCCCTCTGACAGCGTACACTGAAGCTTTCTTT. This encodes CSVAPLTAYTEAFF.

This chain links TRBV28 with TRBJ1-1; D gene ambiguous. The V gene lost 11 bases and the J gene lost 4 bases, with 14 bases spanning the gap. The germline V gene has CDR1 MDHEN and CDR2 SYDVKM. The CDR3 runs to 12 residues. The CDR3 DNA follows: TGTGCCGCAAAAAGAGGGCTCACTGAAGCTTTCTTT. This translates into CAAKRGLTEAFF.

This chain uses TRBV7-2 with TRBJ2-7, with 8 bases fitting TRBD2. The CDR3 spans 15 residues. V trimming: 1 base; J trimming: 2 bases; junction bases outside the gene matches: 4. Germline lookup yields CDR1 SGHTA and CDR2 FQGNSA. The CDR3 here is CASSLGSGGPYEQYF. The CDR3 region has the DNA TGTGCCAGCAGCTTAGGGAGCGGGGGACCCTACGAGCAGTACTTC. The variable domain in full, with the rest retrieved from reference TRBV7-2 and TRBJ2-7, is GAGVSQSPSNKVTEKGKDVELRCDPISGHTALYWYRQSLGQGLEFLIYFQGNSAPDKSGLPSDRFSAERTGGSVSTLTIQRTQQEDSAVYLCASSLGSGGPYEQYFGPGTRLTVT.

The V gene is TRBV7-9, the J gene TRBJ1-4, with TRBD1 matching over 7 bases. The V gene end was trimmed by 1 base and the J gene end by 0 bases; junction bases not matched to a gene: 2. Germline CDR1 is SEHNR and CDR2 is FQNEAQ (reference sequence). The CDR3 sequence is 16 residues long. CDR3 amino acids: CASSLGDSTTNEKLFF. As DNA, the CDR3 is TGTGCCAGCAGCTTAGGGGACAGTACAACTAATGAAAAACTGTTTTTT. Together with reference TRBV7-9 and TRBJ1-4, the CDR3 gives the full variable domain: DTGVSQNPRHKITKRGQNVTFRCDPISEHNRLYWYRQTLGQGPEFLTYFQNEAQLEKSRLLSDRFSAERPKGSFSTLEIQRTEQGDSAMYLCASSLGDSTTNEKLFFGSGTQLSVL.

J is TRBJ1-5 and V is TRBV4-1; 10 positions match TRBD1. The CDR3 runs 16 residues. With V trimmed by 2 bases and J by 6 bases, 7 bases remained unmatched. CDR1 and CDR2 (germline): MGHRA, YSYEKL. CDR3 residues: CASSQSPTGGIQPQHF. The CDR3 nucleotides are TGCGCCAGCAGCCAATCTCCGACAGGGGGCATTCAGCCCCAGCATTTT.

The gene calls are TRBV19 and TRBJ2-3; possible D gene TRBD2, 7 bases. The CDR3 is 14 amino acids. Trimming took 4 bases from V and 2 from J, leaving 10 bases between them. Looked up from germline, CDR1 is LNHDA and CDR2 is SQIVND (reference sequence). Here the CDR3 reads CASSSRGATDTQYF. The CDR3 DNA sequence: TGTGCCAGTAGTAGCCGGGGGGCCACAGATACGCAGTATTTT.

This rearrangement joins TRBV11-1 to TRBJ2-7; 7 bases are shared with TRBD1. CDR3 length: 14 amino acids. The ends lost 7 bases at V and 6 bases at J; junction bases unmatched: 12. The germline V gene encodes CDR1 SGHAT and CDR2 FQDESV (reference sequence). The CDR3 coding sequence is TGTGCCAGCACCCCCTCACAGGGGAGTTCCGAGCAGTACTTC. Its translation is CASTPSQGSSEQYF.

The rearrangement links TRBV28 to TRBJ1-5; 8 nucleotides agree with TRBD1. Per the germline V gene, CDR1 is MDHEN and CDR2 is SYDVKM. V lost 3 bases to trimming and J lost 0 bases; unmatched junction nucleotides: 16. This CDR3 comprises 20 residues. This chain's CDR3 is CASSFRSPGTGGYSNQPQHF. For the CDR3, the DNA is TGTGCCAGCAGTTTCCGAAGCCCCGGGACAGGAGGGTATAGCAATCAGCCCCAGCATTTT.

The J gene is TRBJ1-5, the V gene TRBV7-2; possibly TRBD1 for D (5 bases). Germline values: CDR1 SGHTA, CDR2 FQGNSA. V shed 3 bases and J shed 4 bases, with 10 bases lying between them. This CDR3 region has 14 residues. This CDR3 is CASSFRRTNQPQHF. For the CDR3, the DNA is TGTGCCAGCAGCTTTCGTAGGACAAATCAGCCCCAGCATTTT. The variable domain in full, with the rest retrieved from reference TRBV7-2 and TRBJ1-5, is GAGVSQSPSNKVTEKGKDVELRCDPISGHTALYWYRQSLGQGLEFLIYFQGNSAPDKSGLPSDRFSAERTGGSVSTLTIQRTQQEDSAVYLCASSFRRTNQPQHFGDGTRLSIL.

The CDR3 protein is CASREIGGPLTQYF. The CDR3 DNA is TGTGCCAGCAGGGAGATCGGGGGTCCGCTTACGCAGTATTTT. The V gene is TRBV7-9, the J gene TRBJ2-3; D is possibly TRBD2 (6 bases). Trimming took off 6 bases at V and 8 bases at J, with 18 bases between the two ends. This CDR3 region has 14 residues. Germline V gene data show CDR1 as SEHNR and CDR2 as FQNEAQ (reference sequence).

The CDR3 DNA is TGTGCCAGCAGCTTGGTCGGGATAAATCAGCCCCAGCATTTT. Its protein product is CASSLVGINQPQHF. This rearrangement joins TRBV5-6 to TRBJ1-5; D gene ambiguous. With 0 bases removed from V and 4 bases from J, the gap between germline ends came to 8 bases. This CDR3 comprises 14 residues. Germline loops: CDR1 SGHDT, CDR2 YYEEEE.

As to this clone: A read error may account for a junction end that differs from germline. The chain employs TRBV7-7 and TRBJ2-3; TRBD1 agrees at 7 bases. Germline lookup yields CDR1 SSHAT and CDR2 FNYEAQ (reference sequence). This CDR3 has 14 residues. CDR3 in amino acids: CASSFDRDTDTQYF. The CDR3 DNA sequence: TGTGCTAGCAGCTTCGACAGGGACACAGATACGCAGTATTTT.

This clone turned up a few times. The chain recombines TRBV2 with TRBJ2-2; 7 bases are a match to TRBD1. CDR1 and CDR2 from the germline V gene are SNHLY and FYNNEI. Losses at the gene ends were 6 bases for V and 1 base for J; bases not matched to a gene: 2. This CDR3 has 14 amino acids. DNA for the CDR3: TGTGCCAGCAGGACAGGGCTGAACACCGGGGAGCTGTTTTTT. It codes for CASRTGLNTGELFF.

The count of this clone is one. The V call is TRBV28, the J call TRBJ1-5; TRBD1 agrees at 9 bases. Trimming removed 6 bases from V and 6 bases from J; junction bases left unmatched: 9. The CDR3 consists of 15 residues. Per the germline V gene, CDR1 is MDHEN and CDR2 is SYDVKM. The CDR3 protein is CASRIGQGPVQPQHF. Written as DNA, the CDR3 is TGTGCCAGCAGGATAGGACAGGGGCCTGTTCAGCCCCAGCATTTT. Drawing the rest from reference TRBV28 and TRBJ1-5, the complete variable domain is DVKVTQSSRYLVKRTGEKVFLECVQDMDHENMFWYRQDPGLGLRLIYFSYDVKMKEKGDIPEGYSVSREKKERFSLILESASTNQTSMYLCASRIGQGPVQPQHFGDGTRLSIL.